The source of this T cell receptor beta chain is a study of beta chain features in type 1 diabetes. This clone occurred a few times. Its antigen is not identified. Study observations and caveats: All four CD4+ subsets of Type 1 diabetes patients contained TCRB CDR3s that were moderately but significantly shorter.

Expressed TCRB transcripts were sequenced after all isolated RNA was converted to cDNA. The protocol was immunoSEQ multiplex PCR, while the TCRdb copy is restricted to in-frame clones and leaves out a portion. The data show hundreds of thousands of clones, approximately 14% seen once. The clonotype comes from a man aged 30 to 45 with type 1 diabetes. What was sequenced was naive CD4+ T cells from blood.

This chain's CDR3 is CASSTPGGPFHEQFF. DNA of the CDR3: TGTGCCAGCAGTACGCCGGGAGGGCCCTTCCATGAGCAGTTCTTC. V and J are TRBV6-6 and TRBJ2-1; 8 bases line up with TRBD2. V lost 5 bases, J lost 8 bases, and 11 bases stayed unmatched. Germline V gene data show CDR1 as MNHNY and CDR2 as SVGAGI (reference sequence). The CDR3 runs to 15 residues.